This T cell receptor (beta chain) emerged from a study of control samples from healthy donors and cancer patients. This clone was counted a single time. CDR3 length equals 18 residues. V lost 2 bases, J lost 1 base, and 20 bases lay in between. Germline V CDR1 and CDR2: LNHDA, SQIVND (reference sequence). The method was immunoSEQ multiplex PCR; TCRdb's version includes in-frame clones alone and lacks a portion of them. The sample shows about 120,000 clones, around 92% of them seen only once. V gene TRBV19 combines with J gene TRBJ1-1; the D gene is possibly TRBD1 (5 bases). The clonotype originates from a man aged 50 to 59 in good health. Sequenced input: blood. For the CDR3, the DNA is TGTGCCAGTAGTATACATCCCAGGGTCGACCCAACGAACACTGAAGCTTTCTTT. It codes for CASSIHPRVDPTNTEAFF.